The 27 T cell receptor beta chains presented below share a single source sample, sequenced in a study of CD8 T cells in ankylosing spondylitis. Study-level points and caveats: In ankylosing spondylitis blood, a motif of eight highly homologous TCR beta variants appeared characteristic.

Antigens for these TCRs are unknown. TCRdb reanalysed the 5' RACE reads using MiXCR and keeps one entry per CDR3 protein. The table shows around 130,000 distinct CDR3 sequences, with about a sixth occurring only once. The material sequenced was blood, either unsorted or a sorted T cell fraction (not recorded which). The receptor set was obtained from a male donor with ankylosing spondylitis.

The CDR3 here is CATKTLNYGYTF. CDR3 nucleotides: TGTGCCACCAAGACCCTGAACTATGGCTACACCTTC. J is TRBJ1-2 and V is TRBV2; D gene ambiguous. The CDR3 loop spans 12 amino acids. Germline loops: CDR1 SNHLY, CDR2 FYNNEI. Deletions cut 10 bases from V and 2 bases from J, with 11 bases between.

The chain combines TRBV5-1 with TRBJ2-2, with 8 bases lining up with TRBD2. V shed 0 bases, J shed 4 bases, and the junction held 8 bases outside the gene matches. CDR1 SGHRS and CDR2 YFSETQ come from the germline V gene. CDR3 length equals 17 residues. This chain's CDR3 is CASSLDHGGRTTGELFF. CDR3 in DNA: TGCGCCAGCAGCTTGGATCATGGCGGGAGGACCACCGGGGAGCTGTTTTTT.

V usage is TRBV13 and J usage is TRBJ1-1; 8 bases agree with TRBD1. The CDR3 runs 13 residues. V lost 5 bases and J lost 7; bases outside the gene matches: 6. Germline CDR1 PRHDT, CDR2 FYEKMQ (reference sequence). CDR3 amino acids: CASSLGQGIEAFF. For the CDR3, the DNA is TGTGCCAGCAGCCTCGGACAGGGTATTGAAGCTTTCTTT. The full variable domain, completed using reference TRBV13 and TRBJ1-1, is AAGVIQSPRHLIKEKRETATLKCYPIPRHDTVYWYQQGPGQDPQFLISFYEKMQSDKGSIPDRFSAQQFSDYHSELNMSSLELGDSALYFCASSLGQGIEAFFGQGTRLTVV.

This clonotype was counted between two and nine times. V is TRBV29-1 and J is TRBJ2-7; TRBD2 aligns across 9 bases. This CDR3 contains 16 residues. CDR1 SQVTM and CDR2 ANQGSEA come from the germline V gene. J was trimmed by 4 bases and V by 1 base; bases with no gene match: 11. Here the CDR3 reads CSVEVRRLAGTYEQYF. CDR3 coding DNA: TGCAGCGTTGAAGTCAGGAGGCTAGCGGGAACGTACGAGCAGTACTTC.

This chain connects TRBV9 to TRBJ2-1, with a possible D match to TRBD1 (6 bases). V was cut by 0 bases and J by 2 bases, with 9 bases left in between. CDR1 is SGDLS and CDR2 is YYNGEE in the germline V gene. The CDR3 loop spans 15 amino acids. CDR3 in amino acids: CASSVADSPYNEQFF. The CDR3 DNA reads TGTGCCAGCAGCGTAGCGGACAGCCCCTACAATGAGCAGTTCTTC.

The chain employs TRBV7-3 and TRBJ2-3, with 7 bases fitting TRBD1. CDR1 is SGHTA, CDR2 FQGTGA, per germline. The V gene end was trimmed by 1 base and the J gene end by 7 bases; junction bases not matched to a gene: 11. This CDR3 contains 16 residues. CDR3 in DNA: TGTGCCAGCAGCTTAAGGTCGGGCAGGGGGAAACATACGCAGTATTTT. Amino acid sequence: CASSLRSGRGKHTQYF.

The chain employs TRBV4-1 and TRBJ1-1; no definite D call. The CDR3 consists of 17 residues. V shed 8 bases and J shed 0 bases, with 22 bases lying between them. Germline lookup yields CDR1 MGHRA and CDR2 YSYEKL. The CDR3 here is CASDDPVKGLMNTEAFF. The CDR3 DNA reads as TGCGCCAGCGACGACCCAGTGAAAGGCCTCATGAACACTGAAGCTTTCTTT.

The chain uses TRBV12-3 or TRBV12-4 and TRBJ2-1; D possibly corresponds to TRBD2 (5 bases). V was cut by 6 bases and J by 6 bases, with 9 bases left in between. The CDR3 sequence is 12 residues long. This CDR3 reads CASRASGNEQFF. Written as DNA, the CDR3 is TGTGCCAGCAGAGCAAGCGGCAATGAGCAGTTCTTC.

This chain connects TRBV7-2 to TRBJ2-7, with 8 bases lining up with TRBD1. This CDR3 comprises 15 residues. Germline CDR1 and CDR2: SGHTA and FQGNSA. Trimming at V came to 4 bases and at J to 2 bases, leaving 7 bases not matched to a gene. CDR3 protein: CASSYDRGRTYEQYF. CDR3 sequence (DNA): TGTGCCAGCAGCTACGACAGGGGACGAACCTACGAGCAGTACTTC. Full variable domain (rest looked up from reference TRBV7-2 and TRBJ2-7): GAGVSQSPSNKVTEKGKDVELRCDPISGHTALYWYRQSLGQGLEFLIYFQGNSAPDKSGLPSDRFSAERTGGSVSTLTIQRTQQEDSAVYLCASSYDRGRTYEQYFGPGTRLTVT.

This clonotype was seen only a few times. This rearrangement joins TRBV30 to TRBJ2-3, with 10 nucleotides matching TRBD2. The length of the CDR3 is 19 residues. The germline V gene has CDR1 GTSNPN and CDR2 SVGIG (reference sequence). The V and J ends lost 0 bases and 0 bases, in that order; junction bases with no gene match: 12. The CDR3 DNA sequence: TGTGCCTGGAGTGTGGGCCACAGGGCAGCGGGAGGGAGCACAGATACGCAGTATTTT. It specifies CAWSVGHRAAGGSTDTQYF.

This clonotype has only a few counts. The chain couples TRBV27 to TRBJ1-5; D might be TRBD1 (5 bases). Germline CDR1 and CDR2: MNHEY and SMNVEV (reference sequence). This CDR3 region has 13 residues. The V and J ends lost 4 bases and 4 bases respectively, with 8 bases between them. The CDR3 nucleotides are TGTGCCAGCAGTTCACAGGTAAATCAGCCCCAGCATTTT. Translation: CASSSQVNQPQHF.

This clonotype was counted between two and nine times. The rearrangement links TRBV11-3 to TRBJ2-1; no firm D call. CDR1 is SGHNT, CDR2 YENEEA, per germline. CDR3 length: 16 amino acids. V was clipped by 5 bases and J by 3 bases, with 17 bases between them. CDR3 nucleotide sequence: TGTGCCAGCAGCGCTACTTCGGGCGCTTACTACAATGAGCAGTTCTTC. Residues: CASSATSGAYYNEQFF.

The sample holds a few counts of this clonotype. The genes are TRBV12-3 or TRBV12-4 and TRBJ2-7; D gene uncertain. V was pared by 10 bases and J by 6 bases, with 13 bases between. This CDR3 comprises 11 residues. The CDR3 DNA sequence: TGTGCCACCTCCCCTGGGGTCGAGCAGTACTTC. Encoded protein: CATSPGVEQYF.

Only a few counts were recorded for this clonotype. J is TRBJ2-5 and V is TRBV7-3; 7 positions match TRBD1. Germline V gene lookup returns CDR1 SGHTA and CDR2 FQGTGA. The CDR3 is 14 amino acids. V gave up 5 bases and J gave up 2 bases; unmatched junction bases: 5. The CDR3 bases are TGTGCCAGCAGCCCACACAGGGGACAAGAGACCCAGTACTTC. Translated: CASSPHRGQETQYF.

This chain connects TRBV3-1 to TRBJ2-3, with 13 bases aligning to TRBD2. Germline values: CDR1 LGHDT, CDR2 YNNKEL (reference sequence). Trimming at V came to 5 bases and at J to 4 bases, leaving 6 bases not matched to a gene. The CDR3 is made up of 16 amino acids. The CDR3 coding sequence is TGTGCCAGCAGCTCACTAGCGGGAGGGCCGGCAGATACGCAGTATTTT. It encodes CASSSLAGGPADTQYF.

This clonotype has only a few counts. The chain is built from TRBV7-9 and TRBJ2-7; TRBD1 or TRBD2 may be the D gene (5 bases each). The CDR3 covers 17 residues. V dropped 7 bases and J dropped 4 bases, with 26 bases sitting between them. The germline CDR1 and CDR2 sequences are SEHNR and FQNEAQ (reference sequence). CDR3 coding DNA: TGTGCCAGCACCCAGGCTGGATCCGGACGGGGACCTTACGAGCAGTACTTC. It codes for CASTQAGSGRGPYEQYF.

This clonotype was counted between two and nine times. The rearrangement joins TRBV28 to TRBJ2-3; D is undetermined. This CDR3 has 15 amino acids. V gave up 5 bases and J gave up 4 bases, with 16 bases separating them. Germline V gene data show CDR1 as MDHEN and CDR2 as SYDVKM. In nucleotides, the CDR3 is TGTGCCAGCAGTCGGGTTAGCATAACAGCAGATACGCAGTATTTT. As protein: CASSRVSITADTQYF.

The chain joins TRBV11-3 to TRBJ2-3, with D possibly being TRBD2 (5 bases). CDR1 SGHNT and CDR2 YENEEA come from the germline V gene. The length of the CDR3 is 13 residues. The V end lost 5 bases, the J end lost 2 bases, and 8 bases lay between the germline ends. In DNA, the CDR3 is TGTGCCAGCAGCATCGGACTCACAGATACGCAGTATTTT. Its translation is CASSIGLTDTQYF.

This sequence joins TRBV7-9 and TRBJ2-3; tentatively, D is TRBD1 (5 bases). CDR3 length: 16 amino acids. The ends were cut back, 4 bases at V and 4 bases at J, with 18 bases in the middle. Germline-derived CDR1 and CDR2 are SEHNR and FQNEAQ (reference sequence). CDR3 region: CASSSYLGQGPDTQYF. DNA for the CDR3: TGTGCCAGCAGCTCCTACTTAGGGCAGGGCCCAGATACGCAGTATTTT.

The chain combines TRBV5-1 with TRBJ2-7; D might be TRBD1 (6 bases). Trimming shortened V by 2 bases and J by 0 bases, and 12 bases separated the two germline ends. CDR1 and CDR2 (germline): SGHRS, YFSETQ. The CDR3 runs 15 residues. The CDR3 region has the DNA TGCGCCAGCAGCTTTGGGGGCCACAACTCCTACGAGCAGTACTTC. The encoded protein is CASSFGGHNSYEQYF.

A few counts support this clonotype. The chain is built from TRBV4-1 and TRBJ2-7, with 9 positions matching TRBD1. Germline CDR1 MGHRA, CDR2 YSYEKL. V shed 5 bases and J 1 base; nucleotides not matched to a gene: 6. The CDR3 has 15 residues. For the CDR3, the DNA is TGCGCCAGCAGCACAAGACAGGGGGGTTCCTACGAGCAGTACTTC. This translates into CASSTRQGGSYEQYF.

The genes are TRBV2 and TRBJ2-1, with TRBD2 matching over 10 bases. Germline V gene sequence: CDR1 SNHLY, CDR2 FYNNEI. The CDR3 consists of 16 residues. V shed 1 base and J 6 bases; nucleotides not matched to a gene: 6. CDR3 residues: CASSEGSASGSNEQFF. CDR3 nucleotides: TGTGCCAGCAGTGAAGGGTCGGCTAGCGGGAGCAATGAGCAGTTCTTC.

The chain has TRBV6-5 and TRBJ2-2, with TRBD2 as a possible D gene (5 bases). Trimming removed 7 bases at V and 6 bases at J, with 9 bases between. The germline gives CDR1 MNHEY, CDR2 SVGAGI. The CDR3 sequence is 12 residues long. The CDR3 spells CASIGIAGELFF. DNA for the CDR3: TGTGCCAGCATCGGGATTGCCGGGGAGCTGTTTTTT.

This clonotype was counted a few times. One junction end does not reproduce the germline sequence, and a read error may be involved. The chain recombines TRBV14 with TRBJ2-3, with 8 bases aligning to TRBD2. The CDR3 runs 17 residues. CDR1 is SGHDN, CDR2 FVKESK, per germline. The CDR3 DNA reads as TGTGCCAGCAACCAAGGGGACGGGAGGGACTTGACAGATACGCAGTATTTT. It codes for CASNQGDGRDLTDTQYF.

This sequence joins TRBV9 and TRBJ2-1; D is possibly TRBD1 (8 bases). The length of the CDR3 is 16 residues. The V end lost 3 bases, the J end lost 3 bases, and 16 bases lay between the germline ends. CDR1 SGDLS and CDR2 YYNGEE come from the germline V gene. CDR3 amino acids: CASSAQQGGGYNEQFF. CDR3 nucleotide sequence: TGTGCCAGCAGCGCCCAACAGGGGGGGGGCTACAATGAGCAGTTCTTC. Looking up the rest from reference TRBV9 and TRBJ2-1 gives the full variable domain: DSGVTQTPKHLITATGQRVTLRCSPRSGDLSVYWYQQSLDQGLQFLIQYYNGEERAKGNILERFSAQQFPDLHSELNLSSLELGDSALYFCASSAQQGGGYNEQFFGPGTRLTVL.

V and J are TRBV9 and TRBJ1-1; possible D gene TRBD1, 6 bases. Trimming took off 3 bases at V and 3 bases at J, with 9 bases between the two ends. Germline assignment: CDR1 SGDLS and CDR2 YYNGEE. The CDR3 sequence is 13 residues long. The CDR3 coding sequence is TGTGCCAGCAGCGACAGGGAGGACACTGAAGCTTTCTTT. It is translated as CASSDREDTEAFF.

This clonotype was counted a few times. The V call is TRBV28, the J call TRBJ2-1; no definite D call. From germline, CDR1 is MDHEN and CDR2 SYDVKM. The CDR3 is 13 amino acids. V was trimmed by 6 bases and J by 6 bases, leaving 12 bases between them. CDR3 sequence: CASSSLDGNEQFF. The CDR3 DNA reads TGTGCCAGCAGCTCCCTGGACGGCAATGAGCAGTTCTTC.